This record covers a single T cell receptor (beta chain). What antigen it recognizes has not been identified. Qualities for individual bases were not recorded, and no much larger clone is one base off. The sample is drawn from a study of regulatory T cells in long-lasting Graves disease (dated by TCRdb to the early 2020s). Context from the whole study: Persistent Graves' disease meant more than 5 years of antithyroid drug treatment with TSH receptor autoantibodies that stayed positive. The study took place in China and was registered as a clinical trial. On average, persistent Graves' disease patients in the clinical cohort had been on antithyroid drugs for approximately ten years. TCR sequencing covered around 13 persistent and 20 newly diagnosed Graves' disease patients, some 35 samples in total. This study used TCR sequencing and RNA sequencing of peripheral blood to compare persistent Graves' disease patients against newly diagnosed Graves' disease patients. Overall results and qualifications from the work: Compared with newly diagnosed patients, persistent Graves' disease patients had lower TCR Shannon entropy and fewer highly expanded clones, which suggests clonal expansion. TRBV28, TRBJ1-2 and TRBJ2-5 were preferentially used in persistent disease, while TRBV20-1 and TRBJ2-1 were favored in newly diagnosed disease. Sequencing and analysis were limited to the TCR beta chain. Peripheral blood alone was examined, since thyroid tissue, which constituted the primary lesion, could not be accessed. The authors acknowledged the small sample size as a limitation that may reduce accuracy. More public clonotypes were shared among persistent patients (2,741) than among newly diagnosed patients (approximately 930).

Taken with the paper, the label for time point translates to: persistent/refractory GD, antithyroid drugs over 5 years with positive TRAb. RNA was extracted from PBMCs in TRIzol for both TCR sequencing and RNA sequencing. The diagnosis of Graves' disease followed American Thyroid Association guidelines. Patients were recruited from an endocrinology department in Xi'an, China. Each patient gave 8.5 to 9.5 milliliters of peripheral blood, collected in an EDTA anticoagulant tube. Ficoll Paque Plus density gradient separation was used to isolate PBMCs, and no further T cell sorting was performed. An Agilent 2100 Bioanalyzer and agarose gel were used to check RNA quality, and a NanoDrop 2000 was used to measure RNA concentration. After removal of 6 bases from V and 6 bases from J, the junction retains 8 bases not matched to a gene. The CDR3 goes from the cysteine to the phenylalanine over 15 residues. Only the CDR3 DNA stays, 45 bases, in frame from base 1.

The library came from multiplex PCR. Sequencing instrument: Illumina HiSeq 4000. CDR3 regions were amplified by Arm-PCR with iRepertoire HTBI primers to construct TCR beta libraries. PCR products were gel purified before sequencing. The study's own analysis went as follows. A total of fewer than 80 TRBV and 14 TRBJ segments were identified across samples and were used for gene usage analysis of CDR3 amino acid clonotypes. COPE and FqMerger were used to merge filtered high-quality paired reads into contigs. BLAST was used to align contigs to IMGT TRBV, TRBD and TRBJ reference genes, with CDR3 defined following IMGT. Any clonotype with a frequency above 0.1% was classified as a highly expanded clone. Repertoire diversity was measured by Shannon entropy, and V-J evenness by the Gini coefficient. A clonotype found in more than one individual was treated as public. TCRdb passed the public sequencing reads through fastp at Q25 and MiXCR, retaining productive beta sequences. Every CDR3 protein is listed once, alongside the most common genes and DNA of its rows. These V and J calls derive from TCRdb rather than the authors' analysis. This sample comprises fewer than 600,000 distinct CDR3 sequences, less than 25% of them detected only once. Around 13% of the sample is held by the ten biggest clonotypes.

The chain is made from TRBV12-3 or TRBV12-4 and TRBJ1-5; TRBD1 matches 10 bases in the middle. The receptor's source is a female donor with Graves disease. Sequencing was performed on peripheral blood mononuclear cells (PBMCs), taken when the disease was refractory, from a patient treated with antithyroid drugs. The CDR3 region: CASSPRQGASQPQHF. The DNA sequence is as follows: TGTGCCAGCAGCCCCCGACAGGGGGCAAGTCAGCCCCAGCATTTT.